This TCR beta chain was sequenced for a study of beta chain features in type 1 diabetes. There are 16 residues in the CDR3. Germline V gene lookup returns CDR1 SGHTA and CDR2 FQGNSA. V was pared by 3 bases and J by 5 bases, with 9 bases of the junction left unmatched. Study-wide results and caveats: Compared to healthy donors, patients appeared to have naive, central memory and Treg TCRB repertoires that were more alike. For TCRB rearrangement, an influence of HLA type remained unresolved here. The study found moderately but significantly shorter TCRB CDR3s in all four CD4+ subsets of Type 1 diabetes patients. VDJ junctions from patients with type 1 diabetes contained fewer insertions and more deletions.

Reverse transcription of all isolated RNA meant that expressed TCRB transcripts were sequenced. Generated by immunoSEQ multiplex PCR, the TCRdb table keeps only in-frame clones and is missing some. The table records roughly 400,000 clones, around 10% of them present only once. CD45RO/CCR7/CD25/CD127/CD95/CD27 separated CD4+ naive, central memory, regulatory and stem cell-like memory cells by sorting. A few counts support this clone. The antigen remains unidentified. The origin of this receptor is a man aged 25 to 45 with type 1 diabetes. The sequenced sample was central memory CD4+ T cells from blood. This sequence joins TRBV7-2 and TRBJ2-3; 9 nucleotides agree with TRBD1. The CDR3 sequence: CASSFGTGSNGDTQYF. The CDR3 DNA reads as TGTGCCAGCAGCTTCGGGACAGGGAGTAATGGAGATACGCAGTATTTT.